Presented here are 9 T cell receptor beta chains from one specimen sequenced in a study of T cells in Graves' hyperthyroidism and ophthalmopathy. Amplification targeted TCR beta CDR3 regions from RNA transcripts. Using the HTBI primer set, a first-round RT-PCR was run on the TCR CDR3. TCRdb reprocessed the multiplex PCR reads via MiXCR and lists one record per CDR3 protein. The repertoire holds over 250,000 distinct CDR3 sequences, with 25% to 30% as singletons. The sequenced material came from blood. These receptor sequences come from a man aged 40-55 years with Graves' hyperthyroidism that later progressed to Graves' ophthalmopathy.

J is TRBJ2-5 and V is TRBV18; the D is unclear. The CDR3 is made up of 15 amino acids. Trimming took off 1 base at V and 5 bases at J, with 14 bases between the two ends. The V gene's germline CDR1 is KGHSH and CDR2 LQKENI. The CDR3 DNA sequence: TGTGCCAGCTCACCACGGGAACAGACCCTGGAGACCCAGTACTTC. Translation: CASSPREQTLETQYF.

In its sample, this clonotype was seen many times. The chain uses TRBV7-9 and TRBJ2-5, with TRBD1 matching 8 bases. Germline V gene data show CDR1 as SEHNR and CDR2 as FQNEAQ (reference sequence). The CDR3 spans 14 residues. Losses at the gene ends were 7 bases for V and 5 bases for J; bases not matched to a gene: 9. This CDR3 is CASTNRNRGETQYF. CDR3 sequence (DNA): TGTGCCAGCACCAACAGAAACAGGGGGGAGACCCAGTACTTC.

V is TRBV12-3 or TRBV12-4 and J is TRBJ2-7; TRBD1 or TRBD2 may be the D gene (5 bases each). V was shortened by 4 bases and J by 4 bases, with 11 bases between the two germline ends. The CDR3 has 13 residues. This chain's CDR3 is CASSSGTEYEQYF. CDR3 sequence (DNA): TGTGCCAGCAGTTCCGGGACCGAGTACGAGCAGTACTTC.

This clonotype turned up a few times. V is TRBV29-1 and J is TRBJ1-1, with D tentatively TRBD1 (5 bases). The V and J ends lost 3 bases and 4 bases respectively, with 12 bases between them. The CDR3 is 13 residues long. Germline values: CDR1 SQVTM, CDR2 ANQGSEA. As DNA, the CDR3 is TGCAGCGTTGAGGTTACGAGGGGCACTGAAGCTTTCTTT. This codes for CSVEVTRGTEAFF.

The CDR3 DNA reads as TGTGCCAGCAGTCCCGAGACGCCCGAGACCCAGTACTTC. Protein product: CASSPETPETQYF. The rearrangement uses TRBV12-3 or TRBV12-4 and TRBJ2-5; D unresolved. This CDR3 has 13 amino acids. Trimming cost V 5 bases and J 5 bases, with 12 bases left between them.

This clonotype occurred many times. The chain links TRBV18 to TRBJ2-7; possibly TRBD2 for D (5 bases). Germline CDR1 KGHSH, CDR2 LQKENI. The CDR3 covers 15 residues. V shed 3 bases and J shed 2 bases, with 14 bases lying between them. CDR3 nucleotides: TGTGCCAGCTCACCCGGACTGGGAACGCCCTACGAGCAGTACTTC. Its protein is CASSPGLGTPYEQYF.

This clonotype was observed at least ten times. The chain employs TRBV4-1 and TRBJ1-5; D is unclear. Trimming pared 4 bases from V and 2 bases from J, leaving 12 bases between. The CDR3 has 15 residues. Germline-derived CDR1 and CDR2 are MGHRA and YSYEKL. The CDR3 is CASSLVAGGNQPQHF. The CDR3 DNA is TGCGCCAGCAGCCTAGTTGCGGGCGGCAATCAGCCCCAGCATTTT.

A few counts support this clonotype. This CDR3 reads CASSLARYNRGNYGYTF. The CDR3 DNA follows: TGCGCCAGCAGCTTGGCCCGTTATAACAGGGGTAACTATGGCTACACCTTC. The chain uses TRBV5-1 and TRBJ1-2; TRBD1 matches at 7 bases. The V and J ends lost 0 bases and 1 base, in that order; junction bases with no gene match: 9. The CDR3 runs to 17 residues. The germline V gene has CDR1 SGHRS and CDR2 YFSETQ.

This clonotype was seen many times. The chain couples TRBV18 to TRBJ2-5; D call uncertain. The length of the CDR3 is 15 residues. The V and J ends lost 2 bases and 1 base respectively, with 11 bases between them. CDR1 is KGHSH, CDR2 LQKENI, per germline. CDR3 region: CASSPSRTRQETQYF. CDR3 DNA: TGTGCCAGCTCACCATCTCGGACGCGCCAAGAGACCCAGTACTTC.